This TCR beta chain was identified in a study of OX40 agonist ivuxolimab in advanced cancers. Study observations and caveats: Among the lowest peripheral clonal expansion occurred in 0.1-3.0 mg/kg partial responders. Certain nonresponding patients likewise had low normalized T-cell clonal expansion. Among T cells, CD8+ cells averaged more expanded clones than CD4+ cells.

This clone occurred once. Antigen unknown. It was autoimmune disease history or systemic immunosuppression that excluded patients. Clones were sequenced by immunoSEQ multiplex PCR, and TCRdb holds only the in-frame ones, with some missing. The table has 36,000 or so clones, about 77% seen once. The V segment lost 4 bases and the J segment 0 bases; nucleotides outside the gene matches: 5. The CDR3 is 16 amino acids. Germline V gives CDR1 SGDLS, CDR2 YYNGEE. The chain uses TRBV9 and TRBJ1-3; 9 bases are a match to TRBD1. The starting material was CD4+ or CD8+ T cells sorted from blood, obtained in a trial of the OX40 agonist ivuxolimab. This TCR derives from an adult with an advanced solid tumor such as melanoma, head and neck, liver or kidney cancer. As DNA, the CDR3 is TGTGCCAGCAGCCCCGCGGGACAGGGCTCTGGAAACACCATATATTTT. Its protein is CASSPAGQGSGNTIYF.